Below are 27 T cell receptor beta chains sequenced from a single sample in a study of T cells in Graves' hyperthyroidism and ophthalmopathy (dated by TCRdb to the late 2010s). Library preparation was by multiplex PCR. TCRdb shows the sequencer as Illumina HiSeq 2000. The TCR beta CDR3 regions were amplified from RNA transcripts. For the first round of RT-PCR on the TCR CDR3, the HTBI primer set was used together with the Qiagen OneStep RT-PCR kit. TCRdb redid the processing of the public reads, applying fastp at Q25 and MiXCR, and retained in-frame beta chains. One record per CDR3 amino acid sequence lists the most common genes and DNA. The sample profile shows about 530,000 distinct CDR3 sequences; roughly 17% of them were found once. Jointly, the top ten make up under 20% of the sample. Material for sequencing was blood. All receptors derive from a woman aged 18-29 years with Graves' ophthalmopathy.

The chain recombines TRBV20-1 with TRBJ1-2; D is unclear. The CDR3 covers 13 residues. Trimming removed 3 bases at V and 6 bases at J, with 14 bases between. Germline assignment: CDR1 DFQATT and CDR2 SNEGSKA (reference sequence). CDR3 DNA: TGCAGTGCTAGGACTTCGGGAAACCATGGCTACACCTTC. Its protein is CSARTSGNHGYTF.

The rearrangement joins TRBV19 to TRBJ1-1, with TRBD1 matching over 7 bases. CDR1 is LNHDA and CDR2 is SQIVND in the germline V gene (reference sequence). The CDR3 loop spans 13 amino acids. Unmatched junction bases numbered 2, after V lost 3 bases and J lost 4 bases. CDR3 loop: CASSIYRGTEAFF. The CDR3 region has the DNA TGTGCCAGTAGTATCTACAGGGGCACTGAAGCTTTCTTT.

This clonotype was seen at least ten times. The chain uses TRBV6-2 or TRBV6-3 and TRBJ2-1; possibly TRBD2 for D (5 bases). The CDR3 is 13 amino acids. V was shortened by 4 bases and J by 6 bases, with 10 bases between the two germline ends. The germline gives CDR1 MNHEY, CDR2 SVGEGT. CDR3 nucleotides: TGTGCCAGCAGTTTAAGCGGTCCCAATGAGCAGTTCTTC. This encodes CASSLSGPNEQFF.

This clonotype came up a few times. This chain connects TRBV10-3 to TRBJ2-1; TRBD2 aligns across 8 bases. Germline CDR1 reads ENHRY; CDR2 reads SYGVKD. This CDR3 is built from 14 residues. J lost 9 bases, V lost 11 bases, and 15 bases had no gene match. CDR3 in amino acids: CAALPGLGTSEQFF. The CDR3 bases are TGTGCCGCTTTACCGGGACTAGGGACGAGTGAGCAGTTCTTC.

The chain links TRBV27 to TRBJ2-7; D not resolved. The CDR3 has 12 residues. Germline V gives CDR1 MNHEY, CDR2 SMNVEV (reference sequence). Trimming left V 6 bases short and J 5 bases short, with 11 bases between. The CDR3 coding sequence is TGTGCCAGCAGCCCAGTTTGGCACGAGCAGTACTTC. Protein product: CASSPVWHEQYF.

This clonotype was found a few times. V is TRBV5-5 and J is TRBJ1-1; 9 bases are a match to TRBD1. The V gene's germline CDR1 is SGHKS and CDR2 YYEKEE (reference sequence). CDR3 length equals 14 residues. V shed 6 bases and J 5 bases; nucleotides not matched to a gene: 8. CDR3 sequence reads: CASIATGGKTEAFF. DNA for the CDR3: TGTGCCAGCATCGCGACAGGGGGTAAGACTGAAGCTTTCTTT.

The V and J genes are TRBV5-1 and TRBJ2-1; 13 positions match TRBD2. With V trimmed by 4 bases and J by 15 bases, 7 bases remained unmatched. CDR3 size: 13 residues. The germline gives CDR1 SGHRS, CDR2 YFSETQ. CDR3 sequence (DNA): TGCGCCAGCAGCCGGACTAGCGGGGGCAGCTGGTTCTTC. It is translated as CASSRTSGGSWFF.

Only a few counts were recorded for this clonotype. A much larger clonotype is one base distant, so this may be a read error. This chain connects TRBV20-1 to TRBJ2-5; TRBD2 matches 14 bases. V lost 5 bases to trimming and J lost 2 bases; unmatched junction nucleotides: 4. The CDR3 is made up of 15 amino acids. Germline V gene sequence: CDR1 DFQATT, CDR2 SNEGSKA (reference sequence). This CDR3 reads CSALRLAGGQETQYF. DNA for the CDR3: TGCAGTGCTCTCCGACTAGCGGGGGGGCAAGAGACCCAGTACTTC.

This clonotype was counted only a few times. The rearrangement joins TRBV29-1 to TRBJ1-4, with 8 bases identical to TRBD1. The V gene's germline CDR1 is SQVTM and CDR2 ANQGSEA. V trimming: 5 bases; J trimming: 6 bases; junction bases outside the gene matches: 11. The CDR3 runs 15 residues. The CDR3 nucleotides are TGCAGCGTTAAACCCCAGGGGGCGGGGGATGAAAAACTGTTTTTT. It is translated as CSVKPQGAGDEKLFF.

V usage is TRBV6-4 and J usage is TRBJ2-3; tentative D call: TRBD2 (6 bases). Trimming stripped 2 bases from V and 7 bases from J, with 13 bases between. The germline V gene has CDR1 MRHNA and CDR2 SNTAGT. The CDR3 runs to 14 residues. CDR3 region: CASSDGDGGNTQYF. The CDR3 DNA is TGTGCCAGCAGTGACGGCGACGGGGGAAATACGCAGTATTTT.

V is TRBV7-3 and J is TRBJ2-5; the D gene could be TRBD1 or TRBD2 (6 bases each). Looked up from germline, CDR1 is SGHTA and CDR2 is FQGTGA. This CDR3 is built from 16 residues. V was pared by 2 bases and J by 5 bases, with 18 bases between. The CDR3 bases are TGTGCCAGCAGCTTAGAGGGGGGACTCCCCCGGGAGACCCAGTACTTC. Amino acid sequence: CASSLEGGLPRETQYF.

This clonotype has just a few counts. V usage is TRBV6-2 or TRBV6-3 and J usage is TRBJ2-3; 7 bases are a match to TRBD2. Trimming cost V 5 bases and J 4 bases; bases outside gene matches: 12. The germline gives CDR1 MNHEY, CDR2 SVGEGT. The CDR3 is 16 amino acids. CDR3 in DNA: TGTGCCAGCAGTCCAAAGACTAGCTATAACGCAGATACGCAGTATTTT. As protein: CASSPKTSYNADTQYF.

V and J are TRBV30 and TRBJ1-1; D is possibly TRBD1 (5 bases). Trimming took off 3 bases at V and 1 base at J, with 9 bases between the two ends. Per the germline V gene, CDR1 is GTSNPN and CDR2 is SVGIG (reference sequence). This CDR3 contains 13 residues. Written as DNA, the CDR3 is TGTGCCTGGAGGGGGGATTCGAACACTGAAGCTTTCTTT. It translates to CAWRGDSNTEAFF. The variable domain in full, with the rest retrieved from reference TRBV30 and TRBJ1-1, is SQTIHQWPATLVQPVGSPLSLECTVEGTSNPNLYWYRQAAGRGLQLLFYSVGIGQISSEVPQNLSASRPQDRQFILSSKKLLLSDSGFYLCAWRGDSNTEAFFGQGTRLTVV.

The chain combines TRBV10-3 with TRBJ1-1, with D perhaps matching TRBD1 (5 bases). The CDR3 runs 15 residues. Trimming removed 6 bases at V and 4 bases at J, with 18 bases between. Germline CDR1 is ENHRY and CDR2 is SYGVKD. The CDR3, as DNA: TGTGCCATCAGCGAGAGGGCAGGGTATCCCACTGAAGCTTTCTTT. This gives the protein CAISERAGYPTEAFF.

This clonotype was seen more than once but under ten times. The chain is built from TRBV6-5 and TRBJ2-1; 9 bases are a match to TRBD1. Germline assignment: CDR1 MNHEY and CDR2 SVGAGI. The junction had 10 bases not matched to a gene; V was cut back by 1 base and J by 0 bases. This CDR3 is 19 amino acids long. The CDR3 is CASSYFGTGPLSSYNEQFF. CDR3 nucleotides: TGTGCCAGCAGTTACTTCGGGACAGGGCCCCTAAGCTCCTACAATGAGCAGTTCTTC.

In nucleotides, the CDR3 is TGTGCCAGCAGTAAGGATTACGGACAGGGCTACGAGCAGTACTTC. Its translation: CASSKDYGQGYEQYF. V gene TRBV6-1 combines with J gene TRBJ2-7, with 8 bases matching TRBD1. V lost 5 bases, J lost 3 bases, and 9 bases stayed unmatched. Germline V gene lookup returns CDR1 MNHNS and CDR2 SASEGT. This CDR3 is built from 15 residues.

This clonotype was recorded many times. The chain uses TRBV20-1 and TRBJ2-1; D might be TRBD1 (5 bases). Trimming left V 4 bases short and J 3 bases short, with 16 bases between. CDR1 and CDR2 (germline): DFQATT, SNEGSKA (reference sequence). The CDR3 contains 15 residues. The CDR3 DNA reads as TGCAGTGCTAAAAAGGCAGGGCAGGGCTACAATGAGCAGTTCTTC. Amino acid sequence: CSAKKAGQGYNEQFF.

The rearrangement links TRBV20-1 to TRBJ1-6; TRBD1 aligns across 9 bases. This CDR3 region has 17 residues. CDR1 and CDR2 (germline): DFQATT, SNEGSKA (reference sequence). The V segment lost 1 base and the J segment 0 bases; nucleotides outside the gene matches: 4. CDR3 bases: TGCAGTGCTAGAGTAGGGACAGGGAGCTCCTATAATTCACCCCTCCACTTT. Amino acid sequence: CSARVGTGSSYNSPLHF.

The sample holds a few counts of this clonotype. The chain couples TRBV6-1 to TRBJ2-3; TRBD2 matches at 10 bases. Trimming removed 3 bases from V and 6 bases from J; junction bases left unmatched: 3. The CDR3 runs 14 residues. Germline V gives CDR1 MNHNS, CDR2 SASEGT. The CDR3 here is CASSDLSGRDTQYF. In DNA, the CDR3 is TGTGCCAGCAGTGACCTTAGCGGGAGGGATACGCAGTATTTT.

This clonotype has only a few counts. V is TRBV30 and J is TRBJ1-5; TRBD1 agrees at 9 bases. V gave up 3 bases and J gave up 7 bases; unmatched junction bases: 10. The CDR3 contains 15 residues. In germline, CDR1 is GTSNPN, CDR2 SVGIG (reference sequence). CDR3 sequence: CAWSLRGTGSQPQHF. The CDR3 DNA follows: TGTGCCTGGAGCCTAAGGGGGACAGGGAGCCAGCCCCAGCATTTT.

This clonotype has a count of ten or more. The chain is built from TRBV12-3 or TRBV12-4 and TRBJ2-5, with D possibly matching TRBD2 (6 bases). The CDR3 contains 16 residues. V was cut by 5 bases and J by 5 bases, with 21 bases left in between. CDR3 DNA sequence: TGTGCCAGCAGTCCAATCGGGTGGGACTCGGGGGAGACCCAGTACTTC. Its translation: CASSPIGWDSGETQYF.

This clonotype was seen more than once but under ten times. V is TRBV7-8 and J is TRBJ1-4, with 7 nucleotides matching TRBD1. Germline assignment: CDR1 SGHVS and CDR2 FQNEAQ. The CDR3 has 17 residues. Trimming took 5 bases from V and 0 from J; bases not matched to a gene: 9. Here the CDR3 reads CASSRTGFITTNEKLFF. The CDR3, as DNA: TGTGCCAGCAGCCGGACAGGTTTCATTACAACTAATGAAAAACTGTTTTTT.

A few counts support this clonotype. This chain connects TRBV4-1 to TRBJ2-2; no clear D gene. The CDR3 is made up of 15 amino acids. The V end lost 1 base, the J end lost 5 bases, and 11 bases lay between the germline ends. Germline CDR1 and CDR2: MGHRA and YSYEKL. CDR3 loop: CASSQVGRKTGELFF. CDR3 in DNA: TGCGCCAGCAGCCAAGTTGGGCGTAAGACCGGGGAGCTGTTTTTT.

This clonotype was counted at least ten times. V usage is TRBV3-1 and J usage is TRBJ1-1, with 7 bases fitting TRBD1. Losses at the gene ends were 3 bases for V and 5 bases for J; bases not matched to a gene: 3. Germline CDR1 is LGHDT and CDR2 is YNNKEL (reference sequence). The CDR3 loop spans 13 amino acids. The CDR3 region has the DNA TGTGCCAGCAGCCAGACAGGGACAACTGAAGCTTTCTTT. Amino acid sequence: CASSQTGTTEAFF.

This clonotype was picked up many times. The CDR3 DNA is TGTGCCAGCAGTCTTCGGACAGACTACAATGAGCAGTTCTTC. Translated, it gives CASSLRTDYNEQFF. The genes are TRBV27 and TRBJ2-1, with D perhaps matching TRBD1 (6 bases). Trimming shortened V by 5 bases and J by 3 bases, and 11 bases separated the two germline ends. Germline V gene lookup returns CDR1 MNHEY and CDR2 SMNVEV (reference sequence). The CDR3 covers 14 residues.

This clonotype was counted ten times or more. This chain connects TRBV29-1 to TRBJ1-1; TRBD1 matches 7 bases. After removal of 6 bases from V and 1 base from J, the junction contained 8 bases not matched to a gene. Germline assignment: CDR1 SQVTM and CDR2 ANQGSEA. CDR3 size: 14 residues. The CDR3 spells CSVLARQGNTEAFF. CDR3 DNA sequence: TGCAGCGTACTCGCCCGACAGGGGAACACTGAAGCTTTCTTT.

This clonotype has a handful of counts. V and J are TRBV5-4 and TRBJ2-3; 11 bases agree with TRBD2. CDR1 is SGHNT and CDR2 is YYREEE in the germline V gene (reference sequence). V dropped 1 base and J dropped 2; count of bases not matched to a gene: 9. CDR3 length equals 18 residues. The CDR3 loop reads CASSLKLGLADPTDTQYF. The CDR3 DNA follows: TGTGCCAGCAGCTTGAAACTGGGACTAGCGGACCCCACAGATACGCAGTATTTT.